The 31 T cell receptor beta chains reported below all come from one sample, sequenced in a study of shared clonotypes between healthy human individuals. TCRdb keeps only in-frame clones here, not all; method: immunoSEQ multiplex PCR. The sample holds 2.3 million or so clones; over 90% are singletons and the top ten take about 0.37%. The specimen was naive CD4+ T cells from PBMCs. Regarding subset: CD45RA+ positively selected. Receptors originate from a man between 18 and 29 years old in good health. Some clones in this sample may be carry-over from other donors' samples.

On this clone: An end of the junction differs from the germline gene, which may be a read error. This chain links TRBV7-9 with TRBJ2-1, with 9 nucleotides matching TRBD2. The CDR3 contains 15 residues. Looked up from germline, CDR1 is SEHNR and CDR2 is FQNEAQ (reference sequence). CDR3 sequence: CASSLASGIYHEQFF. In DNA, the CDR3 is TGTGCCAGCAGTCTGGCTAGCGGGATCTACCATGAGCAGTTCTTC. Full variable domain (rest looked up from reference TRBV7-9 and TRBJ2-1): DTGVSQNPRHKITKRGQNVTFRCDPISEHNRLYWYRQTLGQGPEFLTYFQNEAQLEKSRLLSDRFSAERPKGSFSTLEIQRTEQGDSAMYLCASSLASGIYHEQFFGPGTRLTVL.

The J gene is TRBJ2-1, the V gene TRBV2; no definite D call. V lost 5 bases, J lost 6 bases, and 14 bases lay in between. The CDR3 is 14 residues long. CDR1 and CDR2 (germline): SNHLY, FYNNEI. CDR3 nucleotide sequence: TGTGCCAGCAGTTCCCAGCTTACGGGCAATGAGCAGTTCTTC. The encoded protein is CASSSQLTGNEQFF.

This clone was found once. V gene TRBV11-3 combines with J gene TRBJ1-1; perhaps TRBD1 as D (5 bases). V lost 5 bases and J 5 bases, leaving 9 bases between the germline ends. Looked up from germline, CDR1 is SGHNT and CDR2 is YENEEA. The CDR3 totals 12 residues. The CDR3 here is CASSNRGTEAFF. In DNA, the CDR3 is TGTGCCAGCAGCAATAGGGGAACTGAAGCTTTCTTT.

In DNA form, the CDR3 reads TGCGCCAGCAGCCCCGCCTCCGACTATGGCTACACCTTC. Translating it yields CASSPASDYGYTF. The chain uses TRBV5-1 and TRBJ1-2; no clear D gene. Between the trimmed V and J ends, which lost 4 bases and 3 bases, there was a span of 10 bases. Germline V gene sequence: CDR1 SGHRS, CDR2 YFSETQ. This CDR3 comprises 13 residues. The variable domain in full, with the rest retrieved from reference TRBV5-1 and TRBJ1-2, is KAGVTQTPRYLIKTRGQQVTLSCSPISGHRSVSWYQQTPGQGLQFLFEYFSETQRNKGNFPGRFSGRQFSNSRSEMNVSTLELGDSALYLCASSPASDYGYTFGSGTRLTVV.

This sequence joins TRBV5-6 and TRBJ2-2; 8 bases line up with TRBD1. Germline V CDR1 and CDR2: SGHDT, YYEEEE. V lost 0 bases, J lost 6 bases, and 7 bases stayed unmatched. The CDR3 length is 16 residues. As DNA, the CDR3 is TGTGCCAGCAGCTTGGGACCGACAGGGGTGCCCGGGGAGCTGTTTTTT. Translation: CASSLGPTGVPGELFF.

The chain joins TRBV27 to TRBJ1-5; D is uncertain. V was shortened by 2 bases and J by 4 bases, with 6 bases between the two germline ends. CDR1 and CDR2 from the germline V gene are MNHEY and SMNVEV (reference sequence). The CDR3 extends over 13 amino acids. CDR3 in amino acids: CASSLRWNQPQHF. CDR3 DNA sequence: TGTGCCAGCAGTTTAAGGTGGAATCAGCCCCAGCATTTT.

The chain carries TRBV19 and TRBJ2-5; D may be TRBD2 (6 bases). This CDR3 is built from 16 residues. Germline V CDR1 and CDR2: LNHDA, SQIVND (reference sequence). Deletions cut 4 bases from V and 4 bases from J, with 19 bases between. CDR3 in amino acids: CASSTRWRGSRETQYF. The CDR3 bases are TGTGCCAGTAGTACACGCTGGAGGGGCTCCCGAGAGACCCAGTACTTC.

The gene calls are TRBV18 and TRBJ1-1, with TRBD1 matching over 8 bases. Germline lookup yields CDR1 KGHSH and CDR2 LQKENI. This CDR3 contains 14 residues. Germline trimming cut 6 bases from V and 3 bases from J; bases unmatched to any gene: 6. Written as DNA, the CDR3 is TGTGCCAGCTCCCGGACAGGGACGGACACTGAAGCTTTCTTT. Its translation: CASSRTGTDTEAFF.

The chain employs TRBV27 and TRBJ2-7; D gene unclear. The V gene's germline CDR1 is MNHEY and CDR2 SMNVEV (reference sequence). Trimming removed 6 bases from V and 6 bases from J, with 12 bases in between. The CDR3 has 12 residues. The CDR3 loop reads CASSYQFGEQYF. As DNA, the CDR3 is TGTGCCAGCAGCTACCAATTTGGCGAGCAGTACTTC.

The rearrangement uses TRBV7-2 and TRBJ2-3; maybe TRBD1 (7 bases). The CDR3 consists of 13 residues. The V gene's germline CDR1 is SGHTA and CDR2 FQGNSA. Trimming removed 5 bases at V and 14 bases at J, with 20 bases between. The CDR3, as DNA: TGTGCCAGCAGCCAGGGCCCAGGGGGGCAGGGGTATTTT. Amino acid sequence: CASSQGPGGQGYF. The whole variable domain, filled in from reference TRBV7-2 and TRBJ2-3, reads GAGVSQSPSNKVTEKGKDVELRCDPISGHTALYWYRQSLGQGLEFLIYFQGNSAPDKSGLPSDRFSAERTGGSVSTLTIQRTQQEDSAVYLCASSQGPGGQGYFGPGTRLTVL.

This clone showed up just once. The chain couples TRBV28 to TRBJ1-1; TRBD1 is a possible D gene (5 bases). This CDR3 is built from 14 residues. The V and J ends lost 2 bases and 4 bases respectively, with 11 bases between them. CDR1 and CDR2 (germline): MDHEN, SYDVKM. The CDR3 DNA is TGTGCCAGCAGTTTAAGTCGGGACGGCACTGAAGCTTTCTTT. Amino acids: CASSLSRDGTEAFF.

This chain connects TRBV18 to TRBJ2-1, with 9 nucleotides matching TRBD2. J lost 0 bases, V lost 3 bases, and 12 bases had no gene match. Germline CDR1 and CDR2: KGHSH and LQKENI. The CDR3 is 19 amino acids. The CDR3 DNA reads TGTGCCAGCTCACCCACGGCCCGGACTAGCGTGAGCTCCTACAATGAGCAGTTCTTC. Residues: CASSPTARTSVSSYNEQFF.

This sequence joins TRBV4-2 and TRBJ2-3, with D unresolved. The ends were cut back, 3 bases at V and 1 base at J, with 11 bases in the middle. Per germline, CDR1 LGHNA and CDR2 YNFKEQ. The CDR3 has 15 amino acids. The CDR3 DNA reads as TGTGCCAGCAGCCAGCGGACCCCCCGCACAGATACGCAGTATTTT. Amino acids: CASSQRTPRTDTQYF.

The V gene is TRBV7-3, the J gene TRBJ1-3; D not resolved. Germline V gene sequence: CDR1 SGHTA, CDR2 FQGTGA. The CDR3 sequence is 12 residues long. V dropped 5 bases and J dropped 8 bases, with 10 bases sitting between them. The CDR3 DNA is TGTGCCAGCAGCCAGAGTGGGGACACCATATATTTT. Its protein is CASSQSGDTIYF.

This sequence joins TRBV4-2 and TRBJ2-1; the match to TRBD2 covers 7 bases. The CDR3 is 17 amino acids. From germline, CDR1 is LGHNA and CDR2 YNFKEQ. Trimming removed 4 bases from V and 2 bases from J; junction bases left unmatched: 11. The DNA of the CDR3 is TGTGCCAGCAGCCCAATTGTAGGTAGCGGGCCCTACAATGAGCAGTTCTTC. Amino acid sequence: CASSPIVGSGPYNEQFF.

This chain links TRBV15 with TRBJ1-5; D remains ambiguous. This CDR3 spans 15 amino acids. Germline CDR1 is LNHNV and CDR2 is YYDKDF (reference sequence). The ends were cut back, 0 bases at V and 0 bases at J, with 6 bases in the middle. Written as DNA, the CDR3 is TGTGCCACCAGCAGAGAAATATTTAGCAATCAGCCCCAGCATTTT. Its translation is CATSREIFSNQPQHF.

The rearrangement joins TRBV5-6 to TRBJ1-2, with D uncertain. V lost 1 base, J lost 6 bases, and 13 bases lay in between. The V gene's germline CDR1 is SGHDT and CDR2 YYEEEE. This CDR3 comprises 14 residues. CDR3 in DNA: TGTGCCAGCAGCTTGTCGGGGTTGGCTGATGGCTACACCTTC. Encoded protein: CASSLSGLADGYTF.

In DNA form, the CDR3 reads TGTGCCAGCAGCCTAGCGGAGGGGACCGGGGAGCAGTTCTTC. Its translation: CASSLAEGTGEQFF. The V call is TRBV6-6, the J call TRBJ2-1, with 7 bases lining up with TRBD2. Germline V gives CDR1 MNHNY, CDR2 SVGAGI (reference sequence). The trim removed 6 bases at V and 10 bases at J, leaving 12 bases unmatched. This CDR3 contains 14 residues.

This chain links TRBV4-1 with TRBJ1-2, with D perhaps TRBD1 (6 bases). Looked up from germline, CDR1 is MGHRA and CDR2 is YSYEKL. The CDR3 covers 16 residues. V lost 3 bases to trimming and J lost 2 bases, with 16 bases between them. The CDR3 here is CASSQLSWTANYGYTF. The CDR3 DNA reads TGCGCCAGCAGCCAGCTTAGTTGGACAGCCAACTATGGCTACACCTTC.

This clone was found once. CDR3 sequence: CASSIYHRRAGELFF. The CDR3 DNA sequence: TGTGCCAGTAGTATTTACCACAGGAGGGCCGGGGAGCTGTTTTTT. The chain is built from TRBV19 and TRBJ2-2; weak D call: TRBD2 (6 bases). Deletions cut 3 bases from V and 6 bases from J, with 14 bases between. This CDR3 contains 15 residues. Germline lookup yields CDR1 LNHDA and CDR2 SQIVND (reference sequence).

The V and J genes are TRBV19 and TRBJ2-7; perhaps D is TRBD1 or TRBD2 (6 bases each). Trimming cost V 6 bases and J 2 bases, with 17 bases left between them. CDR1 and CDR2 from the germline V gene are LNHDA and SQIVND (reference sequence). The CDR3 sequence is 15 residues long. CDR3 DNA sequence: TGTGCCAGTAGGGGAGGACAGACCGGCGCCTACGAGCAGTACTTC. Its protein is CASRGGQTGAYEQYF. The variable domain in full, with the rest retrieved from reference TRBV19 and TRBJ2-7, is DGGITQSPKYLFRKEGQNVTLSCEQNLNHDAMYWYRQDPGQGLRLIYYSQIVNDFQKGDIAEGYSVSREKKESFPLTVTSAQKNPTAFYLCASRGGQTGAYEQYFGPGTRLTVT.

The chain recombines TRBV7-2 with TRBJ1-1; possible D gene TRBD1, 6 bases. Trimming left V 5 bases short and J 2 bases short, with 15 bases between. The CDR3 spans 15 residues. Germline CDR1 SGHTA, CDR2 FQGNSA. The CDR3 DNA reads as TGTGCCAGCAGCCTACCCCGGACAGCAAACACTGAAGCTTTCTTT. Translated: CASSLPRTANTEAFF.

The genes are TRBV5-4 and TRBJ1-5, with D maybe TRBD1 (5 bases). This CDR3 contains 15 residues. Trimming removed 5 bases at V and 5 bases at J, with 17 bases between. Germline loops: CDR1 SGHNT, CDR2 YYREEE (reference sequence). The CDR3 spells CASSTGSGSDQPQHF. Written as DNA, the CDR3 is TGTGCCAGCAGTACGGGGTCAGGGTCGGATCAGCCCCAGCATTTT.

This clone appeared a single time. The rearrangement links TRBV5-8 to TRBJ2-7; 9 nucleotides align to TRBD2. The CDR3 is made up of 15 amino acids. Germline assignment: CDR1 SGHTS and CDR2 YDEGEE. V shed 4 bases and J 9 bases; nucleotides not matched to a gene: 14. Here the CDR3 reads CASSPKRPGLAGQYF. CDR3 DNA sequence: TGTGCCAGCAGCCCAAAACGCCCGGGACTAGCTGGGCAGTACTTC.

This clone was seen only once. This chain uses TRBV7-3 with TRBJ2-3; 8 bases agree with TRBD2. Germline values: CDR1 SGHTA, CDR2 FQGTGA. V trimming: 2 bases; J trimming: 0 bases; junction bases outside the gene matches: 1. The CDR3 is 15 amino acids. Here the CDR3 DNA reads TGTGCCAGCAGCTTATCTAGCGGGAGCACAGATACGCAGTATTTT. Its translation: CASSLSSGSTDTQYF.

This chain uses TRBV19 with TRBJ1-5, with unresolved D. Germline CDR1 is LNHDA and CDR2 is SQIVND (reference sequence). The CDR3 is 14 amino acids. The germline V and J ends were trimmed by 6 bases and 3 bases, with 12 bases remaining between them. The CDR3 protein is CASSSREANQPQHF. DNA of the CDR3: TGTGCCAGTAGCTCCCGGGAGGCCAATCAGCCCCAGCATTTT. Variable domain in full (rest from reference TRBV19 and TRBJ1-5): DGGITQSPKYLFRKEGQNVTLSCEQNLNHDAMYWYRQDPGQGLRLIYYSQIVNDFQKGDIAEGYSVSREKKESFPLTVTSAQKNPTAFYLCASSSREANQPQHFGDGTRLSIL.

The chain combines TRBV5-1 with TRBJ2-3; TRBD2 matches 9 bases. The CDR3 totals 16 residues. The trim removed 3 bases at V and 0 bases at J, leaving 5 bases unmatched. Looked up from germline, CDR1 is SGHRS and CDR2 is YFSETQ. CDR3 sequence reads: CASSSGLARSTDTQYF. The CDR3, as DNA: TGCGCCAGCAGCTCGGGACTAGCTCGTAGCACAGATACGCAGTATTTT.

In its sample, this clone was seen once. The chain couples TRBV7-3 to TRBJ1-1; maybe TRBD1 (6 bases). The CDR3 has 16 amino acids. Looked up from germline, CDR1 is SGHTA and CDR2 is FQGTGA. With 1 base removed from V and 6 bases from J, the gap between germline ends came to 18 bases. This CDR3 reads CASSLMGGRPPSEAFF. CDR3 coding DNA: TGTGCCAGCAGCTTAATGGGGGGGCGCCCTCCGTCTGAAGCTTTCTTT.

V gene TRBV15 combines with J gene TRBJ2-6, with D unclear. Per the germline V gene, CDR1 is LNHNV and CDR2 is YYDKDF (reference sequence). This CDR3 is 15 amino acids long. V shed 1 base and J shed 0 bases, with 4 bases lying between them. The CDR3 sequence: CATSRVSSGANVLTF. CDR3 nucleotide sequence: TGTGCCACCAGCAGAGTCAGCTCTGGGGCCAACGTCCTGACTTTC.

The chain couples TRBV18 to TRBJ1-1; no reliable D call. Trimming cost V 3 bases and J 1 base, with 9 bases left between them. Germline lookup yields CDR1 KGHSH and CDR2 LQKENI. The CDR3 has 14 amino acids. The CDR3 protein is CASSPYASNTEAFF. CDR3 bases: TGTGCCAGCTCACCTTACGCCTCGAACACTGAAGCTTTCTTT.

The chain carries TRBV7-2 and TRBJ2-2; tentative D call: TRBD2 (6 bases). This CDR3 contains 16 residues. Trimming took off 2 bases at V and 4 bases at J, with 14 bases between the two ends. Germline CDR1 SGHTA, CDR2 FQGNSA. The CDR3 loop reads CASSLMGGAPTGELFF. Written as DNA, the CDR3 is TGTGCCAGCAGCTTAATGGGCGGGGCACCCACCGGGGAGCTGTTTTTT.